One and the same sample provided the 23 T cell receptor beta chains below, sequenced in a study of radiation and T cells in renal cell carcinoma. Sequenced by immunoSEQ multiplex PCR; TCRdb stores in-frame clones only, minus some. The sample has 150,000 to 200,000 clones; around 90% are singletons. Time point: blood 4 weeks post-SBRT, at nephrectomy. Stated treatment: 15 Gy SBRT to primary tumor, nephrectomy 4 weeks later. Sequenced material: blood, taken from a patient whose treatment included radiotherapy and nephrectomy. These receptors were obtained from a woman in her fifties or sixties with renal cell carcinoma.

In its sample, this clone was seen many times. The rearrangement joins TRBV30 to TRBJ1-1; no clear D gene. The germline gives CDR1 GTSNPN, CDR2 SVGIG (reference sequence). The CDR3 contains 11 residues. Trimming removed 4 bases at V and 2 bases at J, with 5 bases between. CDR3 protein: CAWKGNTEAFF. CDR3 coding DNA: TGTGCCTGGAAGGGAAACACTGAAGCTTTCTTT.

The rearrangement uses TRBV6-5 and TRBJ1-2; TRBD1 aligns across 9 bases. The CDR3 has 14 residues. Germline V gene lookup returns CDR1 MNHEY and CDR2 SVGAGI. The J segment lost 8 bases and the V segment lost 10 bases, leaving 14 bases of the junction unmatched. The chain's CDR3 is CATAPGTGLGGYTF. The DNA of the CDR3 is TGTGCCACGGCACCCGGGACAGGGCTCGGAGGCTACACCTTC.

The chain has TRBV29-1 and TRBJ1-4, with D unclear. Germline CDR1 SQVTM, CDR2 ANQGSEA. There are 14 residues in the CDR3. The V end was cut by 7 bases, the J end by 3 bases, with 15 bases between. The DNA for the CDR3 is TGCAGCGCCGCGGGTTGGGATTCTAATGAAAAACTGTTTTTT. Encoded protein: CSAAGWDSNEKLFF.

The sample holds one count of this clone. This chain connects TRBV4-2 to TRBJ1-5; perhaps TRBD1 as D (6 bases). CDR3 length: 16 residues. Germline CDR1 is LGHNA and CDR2 is YNFKEQ. Trimming removed 2 bases from V and 0 bases from J, with 11 bases in between. The CDR3 sequence: CASSQLTGYSNQPQHF. CDR3 in DNA: TGTGCCAGCAGCCAACTGACAGGATATAGCAATCAGCCCCAGCATTTT.

This chain joins TRBV4-2 and TRBJ2-5; TRBD2 is a possible D gene (5 bases). TRBJ2-7 matches the DNA end more closely, so the J call is doubtful. This CDR3 has 15 amino acids. Per the germline V gene, CDR1 is LGHNA and CDR2 is YNFKEQ. CDR3 DNA sequence: TGTGCCAGCAGCCAAGATAGGGCAGTGGAGGCCGAGCAGTACTTC. Translating it yields CASSQDRAVEAEQYF.

The V call is TRBV9, the J call TRBJ2-3, with TRBD2 matching over 7 bases. Losses at the gene ends were 4 bases for V and 1 base for J; bases not matched to a gene: 6. CDR1 and CDR2 from the germline V gene are SGDLS and YYNGEE. The CDR3 runs 15 residues. The CDR3 region is CASSPRAGGTDTQYF. Written as DNA, the CDR3 is TGTGCCAGCAGCCCCCGTGCGGGGGGCACAGATACGCAGTATTTT. The full variable domain, with the rest looked up from reference TRBV9 and TRBJ2-3, is DSGVTQTPKHLITATGQRVTLRCSPRSGDLSVYWYQQSLDQGLQFLIQYYNGEERAKGNILERFSAQQFPDLHSELNLSSLELGDSALYFCASSPRAGGTDTQYFGPGTRLTVL.

The genes are TRBV23-1 and TRBJ2-3, with TRBD1 matching over 7 bases. TRBV23-1 is marked as an open reading frame, function uncertain. This CDR3 contains 19 residues. Losses at the gene ends were 6 bases for V and 4 bases for J; bases not matched to a gene: 22. CDR3 nucleotides: TGCGCCAGCAGCCACATAAAACCACCCGACAGGGTGGTCCCAGATACGCAGTATTTT. Translating it yields CASSHIKPPDRVVPDTQYF.

The rearrangement joins TRBV5-4 to TRBJ1-1, with 10 bases aligning to TRBD1. Germline V gene sequence: CDR1 SGHNT, CDR2 YYREEE (reference sequence). The CDR3 is made up of 15 amino acids. V lost 3 bases to trimming and J lost 5 bases; unmatched junction nucleotides: 7. This chain's CDR3 is CASSSGQGVETEAFF. The CDR3 DNA reads as TGTGCCAGCAGCTCCGGACAGGGGGTTGAGACTGAAGCTTTCTTT.

The chain recombines TRBV7-9 with TRBJ2-2; no clear D. V was pared by 2 bases and J by 0 bases, with 7 bases between. This CDR3 is built from 15 residues. Per germline, CDR1 SEHNR and CDR2 FQNEAQ (reference sequence). The CDR3 loop reads CASSLRDSNTGELFF. The CDR3 coding sequence is TGTGCCAGCAGCTTAAGGGATTCGAACACCGGGGAGCTGTTTTTT.

V usage is TRBV19 and J usage is TRBJ1-1; 10 nucleotides agree with TRBD1. V shed 4 bases, J shed 6 bases, and the junction held 8 bases outside the gene matches. This CDR3 is built from 15 residues. The V gene's germline CDR1 is LNHDA and CDR2 SQIVND (reference sequence). Written as DNA, the CDR3 is TGTGCCAGTAGTACTCGGGACAGGGGAAGCGCTGAAGCTTTCTTT. This sequence encodes CASSTRDRGSAEAFF.

The chain carries TRBV6-1 and TRBJ1-1; 8 bases align to TRBD1. The J segment lost 1 base and the V segment lost 5 bases, leaving 3 bases of the junction unmatched. CDR3 length equals 14 residues. Germline values: CDR1 MNHNS, CDR2 SASEGT. The chain's CDR3 is CASSFDRGNTEAFF. The CDR3 region has the DNA TGTGCCAGCAGTTTCGACAGGGGGAACACTGAAGCTTTCTTT.

The rearrangement joins TRBV7-2 to TRBJ2-3, with D unresolved. The germline CDR1 and CDR2 sequences are SGHTA and FQGNSA. This CDR3 has 15 amino acids. Trimming shortened V by 8 bases and J by 2 bases, and 17 bases separated the two germline ends. In DNA form, the CDR3 reads TGTGCCAGCGCCCGGGCGAATATACCCACAGATACGCAGTATTTT. Translating gives CASARANIPTDTQYF.

This clone has just a few counts. This chain's CDR3 is CATSREGHSGGLQETQYF. For the CDR3, the DNA is TGTGCCACCAGCAGAGAGGGGCACAGCGGGGGGTTACAAGAGACCCAGTACTTC. This rearrangement joins TRBV15 to TRBJ2-5; the match to TRBD2 covers 9 bases. Per germline, CDR1 LNHNV and CDR2 YYDKDF (reference sequence). The CDR3 totals 18 residues. With V trimmed by 0 bases and J by 2 bases, 10 bases remained unmatched.

The chain couples TRBV19 to TRBJ2-1, with 13 bases lining up with TRBD2. This CDR3 spans 14 amino acids. From germline, CDR1 is LNHDA and CDR2 SQIVND (reference sequence). V lost 6 bases to trimming and J lost 7 bases; unmatched junction nucleotides: 3. The CDR3, as DNA: TGTGCCAGTAGACTAGCGGGGGGGCGTAATGAGCAGTTCTTC. Its protein is CASRLAGGRNEQFF.

The chain links TRBV5-6 to TRBJ1-4; D may be TRBD1 (5 bases). Germline V gene sequence: CDR1 SGHDT, CDR2 YYEEEE. The CDR3 extends over 14 amino acids. The V gene lost 3 bases and the J gene lost 4 bases, with 10 bases spanning the gap. The CDR3 here is CASSSGQLNEKLFF. The CDR3 DNA sequence: TGTGCCAGCAGCTCAGGACAACTTAATGAAAAACTGTTTTTT.

This chain links TRBV6-5 with TRBJ2-1; tentatively, D is TRBD2 (6 bases). The CDR3 spans 11 residues. Trimming took off 6 bases at V and 9 bases at J, with 9 bases between the two ends. The germline gives CDR1 MNHEY, CDR2 SVGAGI. This CDR3 reads CASSDGGEQFF. CDR3 bases: TGTGCCAGCAGCGACGGGGGTGAGCAGTTCTTC.

The V and J genes are TRBV25-1 and TRBJ2-7; D assignment may be TRBD1 or TRBD2 (6 bases each). V was shortened by 4 bases and J by 2 bases, with 9 bases between the two germline ends. The CDR3 loop spans 13 amino acids. CDR1 is MGHDK and CDR2 is SYGVNS in the germline V gene. Here the CDR3 reads CASSGGAPYEQYF. The CDR3 DNA sequence: TGTGCCAGCAGTGGGGGGGCCCCCTACGAGCAGTACTTC.

The V gene is TRBV6-5, the J gene TRBJ1-2; D gene ambiguous. This CDR3 comprises 14 residues. Germline values: CDR1 MNHEY, CDR2 SVGAGI. V lost 7 bases, J lost 10 bases, and 22 bases lay in between. CDR3 residues: CASTVRWASPAYTF. The CDR3 DNA reads TGTGCCAGCACCGTTCGGTGGGCCTCGCCAGCCTACACCTTC.

DNA of the CDR3: TGCAGCGTTTGCGTCGGAATGAACACTGAAGCTTTCTTT. It codes for CSVCVGMNTEAFF. J is TRBJ1-1 and V is TRBV29-1; D is ambiguous. This CDR3 has 13 residues. In germline, CDR1 is SQVTM, CDR2 ANQGSEA. Trimming took 5 bases from V and 0 from J, leaving 10 bases between them.

This clone was found once. The rearrangement joins TRBV21-1 to TRBJ1-5; the D segment call TRBD1 is taken from the table without a DNA check. TRBV21-1 is annotated as a pseudogene. This CDR3 is 18 amino acids long. CDR3 nucleotides: TGTGCCAGCACCTCAAGGGATCGGACACCATATAGCAATCAGCCCCAGCATTTT. It specifies CASTSRDRTPYSNQPQHF.

This sequence joins TRBV10-3 and TRBJ1-1; 10 bases fit TRBD1. Germline assignment: CDR1 ENHRY and CDR2 SYGVKD. CDR3 length: 18 amino acids. J gave up 6 bases and V 0 bases, and 13 bases lay outside the gene matches. CDR3 sequence reads: CAISESRRLTGGQPEAFF. CDR3 coding DNA: TGTGCCATCAGTGAGTCGCGACGTTTGACAGGGGGCCAACCTGAAGCTTTCTTT.

This clone was seen more than once but under ten times. V usage is TRBV14 and J usage is TRBJ2-2, with TRBD1 as a possible D gene (5 bases). The CDR3 sequence is 15 residues long. Germline assignment: CDR1 SGHDN and CDR2 FVKESK. Trimming took off 4 bases at V and 3 bases at J, with 12 bases between the two ends. The CDR3 is CASSPPSGYTGELFF. CDR3 coding DNA: TGTGCCAGCAGCCCCCCATCAGGGTACACCGGGGAGCTGTTTTTT.

The chain has TRBV30 and TRBJ2-5, with D unresolved. V was trimmed by 4 bases and J by 2 bases, leaving 14 bases between them. The CDR3 extends over 14 amino acids. CDR1 is GTSNPN, CDR2 SVGIG, per germline (reference sequence). The CDR3 DNA reads TGTGCCTGGAAGGCTAGGTCAGAACAAGAGACCCAGTACTTC. It translates to CAWKARSEQETQYF.